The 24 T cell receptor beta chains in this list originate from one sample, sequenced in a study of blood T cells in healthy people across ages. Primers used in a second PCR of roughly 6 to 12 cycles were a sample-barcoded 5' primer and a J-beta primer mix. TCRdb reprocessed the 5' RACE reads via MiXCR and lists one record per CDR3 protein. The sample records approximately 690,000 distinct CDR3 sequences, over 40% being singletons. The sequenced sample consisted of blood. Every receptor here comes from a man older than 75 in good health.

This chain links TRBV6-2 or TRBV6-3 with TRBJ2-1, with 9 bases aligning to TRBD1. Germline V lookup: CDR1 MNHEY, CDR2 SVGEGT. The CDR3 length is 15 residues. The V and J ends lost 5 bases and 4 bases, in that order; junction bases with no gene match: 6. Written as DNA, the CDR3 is TGTGCCAGCAGTCCGGGACAGGGTTATTACAATGAGCAGTTCTTC. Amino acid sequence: CASSPGQGYYNEQFF.

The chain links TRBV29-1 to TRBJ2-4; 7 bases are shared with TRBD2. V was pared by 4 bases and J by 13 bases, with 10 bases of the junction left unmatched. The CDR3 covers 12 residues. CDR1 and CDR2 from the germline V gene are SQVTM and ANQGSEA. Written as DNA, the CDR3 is TGCAGCGTTGGGGGGAGGGCCTGGGAGCAGTACTTC. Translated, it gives CSVGGRAWEQYF.

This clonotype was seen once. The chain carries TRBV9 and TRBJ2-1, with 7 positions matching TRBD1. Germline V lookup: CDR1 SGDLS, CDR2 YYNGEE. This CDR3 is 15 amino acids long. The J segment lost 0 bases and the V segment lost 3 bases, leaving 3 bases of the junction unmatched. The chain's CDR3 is CASSAGGSSYNEQFF. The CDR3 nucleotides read TGTGCCAGCAGCGCAGGGGGTAGCTCCTACAATGAGCAGTTCTTC. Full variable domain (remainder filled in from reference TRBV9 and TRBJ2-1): DSGVTQTPKHLITATGQRVTLRCSPRSGDLSVYWYQQSLDQGLQFLIQYYNGEERAKGNILERFSAQQFPDLHSELNLSSLELGDSALYFCASSAGGSSYNEQFFGPGTRLTVL.

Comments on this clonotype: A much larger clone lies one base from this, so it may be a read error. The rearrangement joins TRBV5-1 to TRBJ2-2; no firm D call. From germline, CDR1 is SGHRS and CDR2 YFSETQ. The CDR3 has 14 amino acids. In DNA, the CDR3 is TGCGCCAACAGCTCTAGACAGAACACCGGGGAGCTGTTTTTT. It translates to CANSSRQNTGELFF. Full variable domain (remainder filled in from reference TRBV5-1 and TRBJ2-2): KAGVTQTPRYLIKTRGQQVTLSCSPISGHRSVSWYQQTPGQGLQFLFEYFSETQRNKGNFPGRFSGRQFSNSRSEMNVSTLELGDSALYLCANSSRQNTGELFFGEGSRLTVL.

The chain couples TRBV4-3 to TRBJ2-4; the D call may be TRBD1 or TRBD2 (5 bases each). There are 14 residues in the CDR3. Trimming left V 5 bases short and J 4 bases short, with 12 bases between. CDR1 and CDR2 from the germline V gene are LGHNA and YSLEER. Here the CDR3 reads CASSAGTEKNIQYF. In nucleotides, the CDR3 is TGCGCCAGCAGCGCCGGGACGGAGAAAAACATTCAGTACTTC.

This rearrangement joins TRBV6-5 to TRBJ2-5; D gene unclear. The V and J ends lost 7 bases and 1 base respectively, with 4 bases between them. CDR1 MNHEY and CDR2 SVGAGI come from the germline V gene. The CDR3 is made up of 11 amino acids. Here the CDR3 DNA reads TGTGCCAGCAAACGCCAAGAGACCCAGTACTTC. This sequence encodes CASKRQETQYF.

CDR3 region: CASSPNWGYQETQYF. In nucleotides, the CDR3 is TGTGCCAGCTCACCGAACTGGGGGTACCAAGAGACCCAGTACTTC. V gene TRBV18 combines with J gene TRBJ2-5; D might be TRBD1 or TRBD2, each matching 5 bases. This CDR3 is 15 amino acids long. Germline loops: CDR1 KGHSH, CDR2 LQKENI. V lost 3 bases to trimming and J lost 0 bases, with 11 bases between them.

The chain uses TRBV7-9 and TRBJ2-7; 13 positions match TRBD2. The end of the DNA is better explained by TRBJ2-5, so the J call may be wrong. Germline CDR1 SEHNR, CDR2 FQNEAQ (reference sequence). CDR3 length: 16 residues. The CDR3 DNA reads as TGTGCCAGCAAGCTACTAGCGGGAGGGCCAGGAGAGACCCAGTACTTC. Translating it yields CASKLLAGGPGETQYF.

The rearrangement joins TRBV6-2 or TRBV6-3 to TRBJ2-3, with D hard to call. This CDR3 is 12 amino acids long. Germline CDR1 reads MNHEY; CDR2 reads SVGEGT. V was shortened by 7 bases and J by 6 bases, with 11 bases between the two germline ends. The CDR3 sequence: CASTNGVDTQYF. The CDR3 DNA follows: TGTGCCAGCACCAATGGCGTCGATACGCAGTATTTT.

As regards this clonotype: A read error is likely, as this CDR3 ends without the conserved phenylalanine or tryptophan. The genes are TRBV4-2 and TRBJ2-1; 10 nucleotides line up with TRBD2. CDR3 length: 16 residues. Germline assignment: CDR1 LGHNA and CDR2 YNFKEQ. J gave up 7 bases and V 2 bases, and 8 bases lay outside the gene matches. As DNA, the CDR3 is TGTGCCAGCAGCCAAATAAGCGGGGGGGTCGCGAATGAGCAGTTCTAC. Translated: CASSQISGGVANEQFY.

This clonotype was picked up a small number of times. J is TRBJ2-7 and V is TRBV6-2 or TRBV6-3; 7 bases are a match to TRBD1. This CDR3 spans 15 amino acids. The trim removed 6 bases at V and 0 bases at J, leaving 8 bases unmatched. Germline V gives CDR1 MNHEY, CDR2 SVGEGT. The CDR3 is CASSTRDRSSYEQYF. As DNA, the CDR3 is TGTGCCAGCAGCACCCGGGACAGATCCTCCTACGAGCAGTACTTC.

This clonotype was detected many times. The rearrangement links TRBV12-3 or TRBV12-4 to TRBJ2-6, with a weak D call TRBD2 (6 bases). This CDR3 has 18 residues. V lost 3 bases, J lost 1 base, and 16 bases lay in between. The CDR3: CASSLGRFSGSGANVLTF. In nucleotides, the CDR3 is TGTGCCAGCAGTTTGGGGAGGTTTTCCGGTTCTGGGGCCAACGTCCTGACTTTC.

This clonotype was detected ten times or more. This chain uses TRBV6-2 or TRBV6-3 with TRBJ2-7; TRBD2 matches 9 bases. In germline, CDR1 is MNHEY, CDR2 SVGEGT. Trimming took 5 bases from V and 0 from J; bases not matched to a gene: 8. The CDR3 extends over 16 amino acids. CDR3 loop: CASSQGLAWASYEQYF. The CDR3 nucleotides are TGTGCCAGCAGTCAAGGACTAGCGTGGGCCTCCTACGAGCAGTACTTC.

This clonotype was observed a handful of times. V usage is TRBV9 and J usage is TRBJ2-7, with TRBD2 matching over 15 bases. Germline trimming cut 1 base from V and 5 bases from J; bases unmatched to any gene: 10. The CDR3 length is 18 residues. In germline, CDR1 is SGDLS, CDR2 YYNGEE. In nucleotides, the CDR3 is TGTGCCAGCAGCGTATCCGGACTAGCGGGAGGGCCTGGAAACGAGCAGTACTTC. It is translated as CASSVSGLAGGPGNEQYF.

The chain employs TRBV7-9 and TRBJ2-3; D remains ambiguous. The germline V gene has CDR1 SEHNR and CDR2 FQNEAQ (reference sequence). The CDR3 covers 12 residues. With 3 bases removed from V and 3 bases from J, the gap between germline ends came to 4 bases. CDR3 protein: CASSFATDTQYF. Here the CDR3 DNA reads TGTGCCAGCAGCTTCGCAACAGATACGCAGTATTTT.

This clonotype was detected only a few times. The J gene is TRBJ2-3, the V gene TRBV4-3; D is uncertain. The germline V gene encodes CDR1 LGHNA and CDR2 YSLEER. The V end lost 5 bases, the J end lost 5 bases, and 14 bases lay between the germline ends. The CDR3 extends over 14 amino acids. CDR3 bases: TGCGCCAGCAGCTTTCGGTTGGCGGTAGATACGCAGTATTTT. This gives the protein CASSFRLAVDTQYF.

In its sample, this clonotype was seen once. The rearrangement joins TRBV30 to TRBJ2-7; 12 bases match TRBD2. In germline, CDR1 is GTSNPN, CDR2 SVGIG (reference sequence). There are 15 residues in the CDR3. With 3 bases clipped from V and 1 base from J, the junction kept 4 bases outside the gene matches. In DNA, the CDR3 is TGTGCCTGGAGCCAGACTAGCGGGGGATCCTACGAGCAGTACTTC. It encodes CAWSQTSGGSYEQYF.

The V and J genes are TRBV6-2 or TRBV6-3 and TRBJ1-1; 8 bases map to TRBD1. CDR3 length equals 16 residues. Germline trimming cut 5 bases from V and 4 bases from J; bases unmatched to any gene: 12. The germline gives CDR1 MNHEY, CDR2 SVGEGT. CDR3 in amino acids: CASSPGQGRGITEAFF. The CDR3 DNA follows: TGTGCCAGCAGTCCCGGACAGGGACGAGGGATCACTGAAGCTTTCTTT.

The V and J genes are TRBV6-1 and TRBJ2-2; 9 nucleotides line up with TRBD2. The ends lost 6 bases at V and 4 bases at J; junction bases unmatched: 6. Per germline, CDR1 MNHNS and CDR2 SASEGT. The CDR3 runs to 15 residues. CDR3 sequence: CASRLSGRSTGELFF. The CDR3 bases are TGTGCCAGCAGACTTAGCGGGAGAAGCACCGGGGAGCTGTTTTTT.

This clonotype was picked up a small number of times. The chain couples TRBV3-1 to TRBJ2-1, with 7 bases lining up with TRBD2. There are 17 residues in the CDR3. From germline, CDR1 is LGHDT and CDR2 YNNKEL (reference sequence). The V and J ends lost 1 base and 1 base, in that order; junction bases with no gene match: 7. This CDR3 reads CASSQGIAGLSYNEQFF. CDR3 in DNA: TGTGCCAGCAGCCAAGGGATAGCGGGCTTGTCCTACAATGAGCAGTTCTTC.

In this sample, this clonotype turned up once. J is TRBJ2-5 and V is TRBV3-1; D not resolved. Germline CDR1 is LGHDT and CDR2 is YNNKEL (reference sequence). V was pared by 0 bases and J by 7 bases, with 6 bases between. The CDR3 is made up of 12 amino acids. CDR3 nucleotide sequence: TGTGCCAGCAGCCAAGAACGGGTGACCCAGTACTTC. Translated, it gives CASSQERVTQYF.

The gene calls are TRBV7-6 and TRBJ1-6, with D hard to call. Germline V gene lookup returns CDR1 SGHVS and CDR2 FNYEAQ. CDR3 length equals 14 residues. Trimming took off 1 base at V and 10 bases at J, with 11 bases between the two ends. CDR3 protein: CASSLEVLSSPLHF. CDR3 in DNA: TGTGCCAGCAGCTTAGAAGTTTTAAGCTCACCCCTCCACTTT. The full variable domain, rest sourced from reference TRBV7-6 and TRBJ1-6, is GAGVSQSPRYKVTKRGQDVALRCDPISGHVSLYWYRQALGQGPEFLTYFNYEAQQDKSGLPNDRFSAERPEGSISTLTIQRTEQRDSAMYRCASSLEVLSSPLHFGNGTRLTVT.

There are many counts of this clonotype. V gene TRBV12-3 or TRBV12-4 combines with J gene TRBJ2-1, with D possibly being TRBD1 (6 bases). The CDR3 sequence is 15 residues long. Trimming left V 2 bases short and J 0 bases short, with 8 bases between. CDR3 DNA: TGTGCCAGCAGTTTAAGGGGGAGCTCCTACAATGAGCAGTTCTTC. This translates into CASSLRGSSYNEQFF.

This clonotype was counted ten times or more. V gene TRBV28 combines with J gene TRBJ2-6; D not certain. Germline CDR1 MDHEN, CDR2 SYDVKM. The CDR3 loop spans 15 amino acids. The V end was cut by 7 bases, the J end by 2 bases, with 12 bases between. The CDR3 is CASTPALAGANVLTF. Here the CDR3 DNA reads TGTGCCAGCACCCCCGCTTTAGCTGGGGCCAACGTCCTGACTTTC.